A single sample is the source of the 23 T cell receptor beta chains below, sequenced in a study of blood T cell repertoires in COVID-19. This table comes from immunoSEQ multiplex PCR, and its TCRdb copy is limited to in-frame clones, with some not included. The sample has about 240,000 clones; around 90% are singletons. The sample taken for sequencing was peripheral blood. The receptors here all came from a man between 60 and 75 years old who had recovered from COVID-19.

This chain joins TRBV30 and TRBJ1-5; D call uncertain. Germline V lookup: CDR1 GTSNPN, CDR2 SVGIG (reference sequence). V gave up 0 bases and J gave up 0 bases, with 6 bases separating them. The CDR3 runs 14 residues. The CDR3 DNA reads TGTGCCTGGAGTGTACGCAGTAGCAATCAGCCCCAGCATTTT. Its translation: CAWSVRSSNQPQHF.

The V call is TRBV30, the J call TRBJ1-4; no firm D call. Germline CDR1 is GTSNPN and CDR2 is SVGIG (reference sequence). V was shortened by 0 bases and J by 8 bases, with 13 bases between the two germline ends. This CDR3 has 14 residues. This chain's CDR3 is CAWSVRGYGEKLFF. CDR3 sequence (DNA): TGTGCCTGGAGTGTACGCGGGTATGGGGAAAAACTGTTTTTT.

The chain carries TRBV6-5 and TRBJ2-1; D perhaps matches TRBD1 (5 bases). The CDR3 extends over 15 amino acids. V was shortened by 11 bases and J by 0 bases, with 17 bases between the two germline ends. The germline V gene has CDR1 MNHEY and CDR2 SVGAGI. The CDR3 DNA follows: TGTGCCTCCGGAAAGGGGTGGGACTCCTACAATGAGCAGTTCTTC. This encodes CASGKGWDSYNEQFF.

This clone turned up a few times. J is TRBJ1-5 and V is TRBV6-6; D is uncertain. Germline-derived CDR1 and CDR2 are MNHNY and SVGAGI (reference sequence). This CDR3 has 15 residues. V lost 2 bases to trimming and J lost 3 bases, with 11 bases between them. CDR3 residues: CASSYQEAINQPQHF. DNA of the CDR3: TGTGCCAGCAGTTACCAGGAGGCTATCAATCAGCCCCAGCATTTT.

The J gene is TRBJ1-5, the V gene TRBV7-2; 8 bases line up with TRBD1. Germline loops: CDR1 SGHTA, CDR2 FQGNSA. With 4 bases clipped from V and 6 bases from J, the junction kept 8 bases outside the gene matches. The length of the CDR3 is 15 residues. CDR3 in amino acids: CASSSDRGMAQPQHF. The DNA for the CDR3 is TGTGCCAGCAGCTCAGACAGGGGCATGGCTCAGCCCCAGCATTTT.

The V and J genes are TRBV19 and TRBJ2-5; D may be TRBD1 (7 bases). The CDR3 spans 18 residues. Germline CDR1 and CDR2: LNHDA and SQIVND (reference sequence). V dropped 4 bases and J dropped 4 bases, with 25 bases sitting between them. The CDR3 loop reads CASSKRGGGGAIGETQYF. CDR3 in DNA: TGTGCCAGTAGTAAAAGAGGAGGAGGGGGCGCCATCGGAGAGACCCAGTACTTC.

This clone was counted only a few times. The chain links TRBV18 to TRBJ1-2, with 9 bases matching TRBD1. The V gene end was trimmed by 2 bases and the J gene end by 7 bases; junction bases not matched to a gene: 8. The CDR3 is 15 residues long. The germline gives CDR1 KGHSH, CDR2 LQKENI. CDR3 amino acids: CASSPTGQGTGGYTF. CDR3 in DNA: TGTGCCAGCTCACCAACGGGACAGGGTACGGGTGGCTACACCTTC.

The chain employs TRBV24-1 and TRBJ2-7; TRBD1 aligns across 7 bases. CDR1 KGHDR and CDR2 SFDVKD come from the germline V gene. This CDR3 contains 16 residues. Germline trimming cut 9 bases from V and 6 bases from J; bases unmatched to any gene: 19. The CDR3 here is CATRTPKKTGQGEQYV. The CDR3 DNA reads TGTGCCACCCGTACCCCCAAGAAGACAGGGCAGGGCGAGCAGTACGTC.

This chain joins TRBV7-9 and TRBJ1-1; 7 bases map to TRBD1. The CDR3 sequence is 17 residues long. Germline-derived CDR1 and CDR2 are SEHNR and FQNEAQ (reference sequence). Germline trimming cut 4 bases from V and 0 bases from J; bases unmatched to any gene: 11. The CDR3 here is CASSSGGEQAVNTEAFF. In DNA form, the CDR3 reads TGTGCCAGCAGCTCAGGGGGTGAACAGGCTGTGAACACTGAAGCTTTCTTT.

CDR3 protein: CASSEGGGRARQPQHF. The CDR3 coding sequence is TGTGCCAGCAGTGAAGGGGGGGGGAGGGCTCGGCAGCCCCAGCATTTT. J is TRBJ1-5 and V is TRBV25-1; a possible D gene is TRBD1 (5 bases). Germline V gene data show CDR1 as MGHDK and CDR2 as SYGVNS. V lost 2 bases and J 7 bases, leaving 18 bases between the germline ends. The CDR3 length is 16 residues. The full variable domain, completed using reference TRBV25-1 and TRBJ1-5, is EADIYQTPRYLVIGTGKKITLECSQTMGHDKMYWYQQDPGMELHLIHYSYGVNSTEKGDLSSESTVSRIRTEHFPLTLESARPSHTSQYLCASSEGGGRARQPQHFGDGTRLSIL.

CDR3 nucleotides: TGTGCCAGTAGTATACAGGGCTCCTACGAGCAGTACTTC. It specifies CASSIQGSYEQYF. This sequence joins TRBV19 and TRBJ2-7; possibly TRBD1 for D (5 bases). The V gene lost 2 bases and the J gene lost 0 bases, with 5 bases spanning the gap. CDR3 length equals 13 residues. Per germline, CDR1 LNHDA and CDR2 SQIVND (reference sequence).

This clone was observed once. The chain couples TRBV6-5 to TRBJ1-5, with a weak D call TRBD1 (6 bases). The V end lost 6 bases, the J end lost 5 bases, and 11 bases lay between the germline ends. CDR3 size: 13 residues. CDR1 is MNHEY, CDR2 SVGAGI, per germline. CDR3 loop: CASRQGDYQPQHF. The CDR3 DNA reads as TGTGCCAGCAGACAGGGTGATTATCAGCCCCAGCATTTT.

The chain links TRBV3-1 (or the pseudogene TRBV3-2) to TRBJ2-2; 10 bases align to TRBD1. Germline CDR1 LGHDT, CDR2 YNNKEL (reference sequence). V lost 4 bases and J lost 5; bases outside the gene matches: 7. This CDR3 has 16 amino acids. CDR3 bases: TGTGCCAGCAGCCCGTACAGGACAGGGGGGACCGGGGAGCTGTTTTTT. Protein product: CASSPYRTGGTGELFF.

V usage is TRBV5-1 and J usage is TRBJ2-3, with 15 bases matching TRBD2. CDR1 is SGHRS and CDR2 is YFSETQ in the germline V gene. The CDR3 has 20 amino acids. The ends lost 5 bases at V and 0 bases at J; junction bases unmatched: 13. As DNA, the CDR3 is TGCGCCAGCAGACTAAACCTGGGACTAGCGGGGGGAGAAAGCACAGATACGCAGTATTTT. It codes for CASRLNLGLAGGESTDTQYF.

The rearrangement uses TRBV10-3 and TRBJ1-5, with TRBD1 as a possible D gene (5 bases). Trimming left V 10 bases short and J 2 bases short, with 9 bases between. CDR3 length equals 12 residues. CDR1 and CDR2 from the germline V gene are ENHRY and SYGVKD. This CDR3 reads CASTQGNQPQHF. CDR3 DNA: TGTGCCAGCACACAGGGCAATCAGCCCCAGCATTTT.

The chain has TRBV12-3 or TRBV12-4 and TRBJ1-2; no clear D. Trimming took 1 base from V and 5 from J, leaving 8 bases between them. The CDR3 sequence is 13 residues long. CDR3 protein: CASSLVGGYGYTF. The CDR3 region has the DNA TGTGCCAGCAGTTTAGTAGGCGGGTATGGCTACACCTTC.

The chain has TRBV25-1 and TRBJ2-3; unclear D gene. The V and J ends lost 3 bases and 2 bases respectively, with 9 bases between them. CDR3 length equals 14 residues. In germline, CDR1 is MGHDK, CDR2 SYGVNS. The chain's CDR3 is CASSDPTYTDTQYF. CDR3 coding DNA: TGTGCCAGCAGTGACCCGACTTACACAGATACGCAGTATTTT.

This clone was detected once. The rearrangement links TRBV6-5 to TRBJ1-2; 8 bases match TRBD1. Germline loops: CDR1 MNHEY, CDR2 SVGAGI. This CDR3 is built from 14 residues. V shed 7 bases and J 8 bases; nucleotides not matched to a gene: 12. CDR3 in DNA: TGTGCCAGCAAGCCCACTCACACAGGGGGAGGCTACACCTTC. It codes for CASKPTHTGGGYTF.

This clone was seen just once. J is TRBJ1-4 and V is TRBV19, with TRBD1 matching 7 bases. CDR3 length equals 15 residues. V shed 8 bases and J 8 bases; nucleotides not matched to a gene: 14. CDR1 is LNHDA, CDR2 SQIVND, per germline (reference sequence). The CDR3 protein is CASRTGRGSWEKLFF. CDR3 bases: TGTGCCAGTCGGACCGGCAGGGGGAGCTGGGAAAAACTGTTTTTT.

This clone showed up just a few times. This chain uses TRBV5-1 with TRBJ1-2; 7 bases align to TRBD1. Trimming cost V 1 base and J 1 base; bases outside gene matches: 4. The V gene's germline CDR1 is SGHRS and CDR2 YFSETQ. CDR3 length equals 15 residues. CDR3 bases: TGCGCCAGCAGCTTGACAGGGGCCGTTAACTATGGCTACACCTTC. Amino acids: CASSLTGAVNYGYTF.

This chain joins TRBV4-1 and TRBJ2-2; the D gene is possibly TRBD1 (7 bases). The CDR3 spans 16 residues. Germline V CDR1 and CDR2: MGHRA, YSYEKL. V was pared by 1 base and J by 5 bases, with 14 bases between. CDR3 amino acids: CASSQGQGGGTGELFF. The CDR3 bases are TGCGCCAGCAGCCAAGGACAGGGCGGAGGGACCGGGGAGCTGTTTTTT.

The chain couples TRBV21-1 to TRBJ2-6; no DNA check was done on the table's D call, TRBD1. TRBV21-1 is an annotated pseudogene. The CDR3 is 17 amino acids. CDR3 sequence: CASRTRQTSEGANVLTF. DNA of the CDR3: TGTGCCAGCAGAACCAGACAGACATCGGAGGGGGCCAACGTCCTGACTTTC.

The chain employs TRBV9 and TRBJ1-4, with TRBD1 identical over 9 bases. This CDR3 is 18 amino acids long. V lost 3 bases, J lost 9 bases, and 18 bases stayed unmatched. Germline loops: CDR1 SGDLS, CDR2 YYNGEE. CDR3 amino acids: CASSGLPQQGARIQKLFF. CDR3 nucleotide sequence: TGTGCCAGCAGCGGACTACCCCAACAGGGGGCCCGCATTCAAAAACTGTTTTTT.